A selection of T cell receptor beta chains follows, all from one sample in a study of T cell repertoires in cytomegalovirus infection. Each CDR3 protein is one row after TCRdb ran MiXCR on the reads. The table has 640,000 or so distinct CDR3 sequences, roughly 30% seen once. Antigens of these TCRs are unknown. The sample in question was cultured PBMCs, obtained from culture after CMV antigen stimulation. All receptors derive from a human donor in good health (CMV status not recorded). Some clones in this sample may be carry-over from other donors' samples. CDR3s include the opening cysteine and the closing phenylalanine or tryptophan. The D gene is left open where the match is weak. Some rows have no size entry. The others give once, few or many, or a class for an expanded clone.

>few|TRBD2|TRBV7-2|TRBJ2-3|18
CASSLVGRAGGPGDTQYF
TGTGCCAGCAGCTTAGTCGGGAGAGCGGGGGGGCCGGGGGATACGCAGTATTTT
>-|-|TRBV18|TRBJ1-1|12
CASSDGLGEAFF
TGTGCCAGTTCCGACGGTCTCGGTGAAGCTTTCTTT
>few|-|TRBV27|TRBJ2-3|15
CASSLRVVATDTQYF
TGTGCCAGCAGTTTGAGGGTCGTTGCCACAGATACGCAGTATTTT
>-|TRBD1|TRBV4-2|TRBJ2-7|13
CASSYRTGNEQYF
TGTGCCAGCAGCTACAGGACAGGGAACGAGCAGTACTTC
>-|TRBD2|TRBV24-1|TRBJ2-1|15
CATSDGREGTNEQFF
TGTGCCACCAGTGACGGGAGGGAGGGCACGAATGAGCAGTTCTTC
>many|-|TRBV7-8|TRBJ2-3|13
CASSFTDRNTQYF
TGTGCCAGCAGCTTTACAGACCGGAATACGCAGTATTTT
>-|-|TRBV2|TRBJ1-1|12
CASSAENTEAFF
TGTGCCAGCTCTGCAGAGAACACTGAAGCTTTCTTT
>-|-|TRBV6-1|TRBJ1-1|15
CASSEYEGRNTEAFF
TGTGCCAGCAGTGAATACGAGGGGAGAAACACTGAAGCTTTCTTT
>-|TRBD2|TRBV5-6|TRBJ2-3|15
CASSHGDYPTDTQYF
TGTGCCAGCAGCCATGGGGACTACCCCACAGATACGCAGTATTTT
>few|-|TRBV19|TRBJ1-5|15
CASSIEAAFNQPQHF
TGTGCCAGTAGTATAGAAGCAGCCTTCAATCAGCCCCAGCATTTT
>few|-|TRBV12-5|TRBJ2-1|13
CASGLAPYNEQFF
TGTGCTAGTGGTTTAGCCCCCTACAATGAGCAGTTCTTC
>-|-|TRBV14|TRBJ2-3|15
CASSEYSRLTDTQYF
TGTGCCAGCAGCGAATACTCTAGGCTCACAGATACGCAGTATTTT
>few|-|TRBV6-1|TRBJ1-1|12
CASSQTGPEAFF
TGTGCCAGCAGTCAAACCGGGCCTGAAGCTTTCTTT
>-|-|TRBV19|TRBJ1-1|13
CASSNRDNTEAFF
TGTGCCAGTAGTAACAGGGATAACACTGAAGCTTTCTTT
>many|-|TRBV7-2|TRBJ2-3|14
CASSYVGSTGTQYF
TGTGCCAGCAGCTATGTGGGGAGCACGGGTACGCAGTATTTT
>few|TRBD1|TRBV19|TRBJ1-2|15
CASSILRQGDYGYTF
TGTGCCAGTAGTATATTACGTCAGGGGGACTATGGCTACACCTTC
>-|-|TRBV4-1|TRBJ2-1|14
CASSQDWDVNEQFF
TGCGCCAGCAGCCAAGATTGGGACGTCAATGAGCAGTTCTTC
>-|-|TRBV6-2/TRBV6-3|TRBJ2-7|13
CASRRGLHYEQYF
TGTGCCAGCAGACGCGGGTTGCACTACGAGCAGTACTTC
>-|TRBD1|TRBV7-9|TRBJ1-1|15
CASSYRQGRDTEAFF
TGTGCCAGCAGCTACAGACAGGGAAGGGACACTGAAGCTTTCTTT
>few|TRBD1|TRBV6-2/TRBV6-3|TRBJ1-6|15
CASSRDRGRHSPLHF
TGTGCCAGCAGCCGGGACAGGGGCCGACATTCACCCCTCCACTTT
>-|-|TRBV5-6|TRBJ1-1|15
CASSFLDRQNTEAFF
TGTGCCAGCAGCTTTCTGGACCGTCAGAACACTGAAGCTTTCTTT
>many|TRBD2|TRBV7-8|TRBJ2-2|16
CASRTLAGGGTGELFF
TGTGCCAGCAGAACCCTAGCGGGAGGCGGCACCGGGGAGCTGTTTTTT
>few|-|TRBV4-1|TRBJ1-1|16
CASSQVGRRVWTEAFF
TGCGCCAGCAGCCAAGTAGGGAGGAGGGTTTGGACTGAAGCTTTCTTT
>many|-|TRBV12-3/TRBV12-4|TRBJ2-7|13
CASSFGSGYEQYF
TGTGCCAGCAGTTTTGGTAGCGGCTACGAGCAGTACTTC
>few|-|TRBV6-2/TRBV6-3|TRBJ2-1|17
CASSYSSRVLAYNEQFF
TGTGCCAGCAGTTACTCGAGTCGGGTACTTGCCTACAATGAGCAGTTCTTC
>few|TRBD2|TRBV7-9|TRBJ2-1|15
CASSLALSGRGEQFF
TGTGCCAGCAGCTTAGCGCTTAGCGGGAGAGGTGAGCAGTTCTTC
>-|TRBD1|TRBV6-2/TRBV6-3|TRBJ1-2|20
CASTYFGQAYYSDPNYGYTF
TGTGCCAGCACCTACTTCGGACAGGCCTACTACTCCGATCCTAACTATGGCTACACCTTC
>-|TRBD2|TRBV6-5|TRBJ2-3|18
CASSYSGLAGTAGDTQYF
TGTGCCAGCAGTTACTCTGGCCTAGCGGGAACAGCTGGGGATACGCAGTATTTT
>-|-|TRBV2|TRBJ1-3|15
CASGLAGALRNTIYF
TGTGCCAGCGGGCTAGCGGGGGCCCTACGAAACACCATATATTTT
>-|-|TRBV28|TRBJ1-5|15
CASSRGEGGRQPQHF
TGTGCCAGCAGTCGGGGGGAGGGTGGGCGACAGCCCCAGCATTTT